These T cell receptor beta chains were read from a single sample in a study of early T cells in non-severe SARS-CoV-2 infection. TCRdb used MiXCR to reprocess the 5' RACE reads, holding one entry per CDR3 protein. The sample has almost 85,000 distinct CDR3 sequences, around 10% seen once. What was sequenced was whole blood. These receptors were obtained from an adult who was a healthcare worker with PCR-confirmed SARS-CoV-2 infection or an uninfected control (not recorded which). CDR3s include the opening cysteine and the closing phenylalanine or tryptophan. Each record gives: clone size, V gene, J gene, D gene, CDR3 DNA, CDR3 protein. A D gene is named only where the DNA matches it firmly. Some rows mark clone size as missing; the rest say once, few, many or name a class of expanded clone.

clone size: few; V gene: TRBV6-2/TRBV6-3; J gene: TRBJ1-5; D gene: NA; CDR3 DNA: TGTGCCAGCTCCCCCTCAGGTTCTCAGCCCCAGCATTTT; CDR3 protein: CASSPSGSQPQHF
clone size: NA; V gene: TRBV27; J gene: TRBJ2-1; D gene: TRBD2; CDR3 DNA: TGTGCCAGCAGAGCGGGAGGGAGGAATGAGCAGTTCTTC; CDR3 protein: CASRAGGRNEQFF
clone size: NA; V gene: TRBV5-4; J gene: TRBJ2-5; D gene: TRBD2; CDR3 DNA: TGTGCCAGCAGTTCCGGACTAGGAGTTGTGGAGACCCAGTACTTC; CDR3 protein: CASSSGLGVVETQYF
clone size: many; V gene: TRBV27; J gene: TRBJ2-1; D gene: TRBD2; CDR3 DNA: TGTGCCAGCAGTGCGACTAGCGGGAACAATGAGCAGTTCTTC; CDR3 protein: CASSATSGNNEQFF
clone size: NA; V gene: TRBV7-8; J gene: TRBJ1-2; D gene: TRBD1; CDR3 DNA: TGTGCCAGCAGCTTTTCCGTAATCGGGACAGGGAAGGATGGCTACACCTTC; CDR3 protein: CASSFSVIGTGKDGYTF
clone size: many; V gene: TRBV3-1; J gene: TRBJ2-1; D gene: NA; CDR3 DNA: TGTGCCAGCAGCCAAGACTCGCGTCCCAATGAGCAGTTCTTC; CDR3 protein: CASSQDSRPNEQFF
clone size: few; V gene: TRBV20-1; J gene: TRBJ2-3; D gene: TRBD2; CDR3 DNA: TGCAGTGCTCTCAGACTAGCGGGGGGCACAGATACGCAGTATTTT; CDR3 protein: CSALRLAGGTDTQYF
clone size: NA; V gene: TRBV7-2; J gene: TRBJ1-6; D gene: TRBD1; CDR3 DNA: TGTGCCCTTCGGGGGACAGGGTCGGGTTCCTATAATTCACCCCTCCACTTT; CDR3 protein: CALRGTGSGSYNSPLHF
clone size: many; V gene: TRBV28; J gene: TRBJ2-5; D gene: NA; CDR3 DNA: TGTGCCAGCAGTTTAGCGGGCTCCAGCCTGGAGACCCAGTACTTC; CDR3 protein: CASSLAGSSLETQYF
clone size: many; V gene: TRBV20-1; J gene: TRBJ2-5; D gene: TRBD2; CDR3 DNA: TGCAGTGCTAGAGATCCCTGGGCTAGCGGGGGGCGCCAAGAGACCCAGTACTTC; CDR3 protein: CSARDPWASGGRQETQYF